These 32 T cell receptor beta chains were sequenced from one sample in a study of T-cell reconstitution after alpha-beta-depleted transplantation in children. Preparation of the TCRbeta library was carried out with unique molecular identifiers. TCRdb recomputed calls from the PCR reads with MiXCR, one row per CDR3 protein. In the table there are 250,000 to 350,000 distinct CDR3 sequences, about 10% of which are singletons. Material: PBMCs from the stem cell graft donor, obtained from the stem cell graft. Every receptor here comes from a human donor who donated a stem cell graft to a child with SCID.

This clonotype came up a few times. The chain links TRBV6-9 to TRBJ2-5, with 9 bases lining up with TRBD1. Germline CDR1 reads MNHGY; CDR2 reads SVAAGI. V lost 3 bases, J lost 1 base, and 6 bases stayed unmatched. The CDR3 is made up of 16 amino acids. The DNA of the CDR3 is TGTGCCAGCAGTTACGACAGGGGGACTATCCAAGAGACCCAGTACTTC. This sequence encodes CASSYDRGTIQETQYF.

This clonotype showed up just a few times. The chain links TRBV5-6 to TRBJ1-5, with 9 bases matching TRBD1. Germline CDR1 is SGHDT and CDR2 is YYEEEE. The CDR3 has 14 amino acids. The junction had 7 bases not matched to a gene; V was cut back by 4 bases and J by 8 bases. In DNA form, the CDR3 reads TGTGCCAGCAGCGGGACAGGGTTTTTTGAGCCCCAGCATTTT. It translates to CASSGTGFFEPQHF.

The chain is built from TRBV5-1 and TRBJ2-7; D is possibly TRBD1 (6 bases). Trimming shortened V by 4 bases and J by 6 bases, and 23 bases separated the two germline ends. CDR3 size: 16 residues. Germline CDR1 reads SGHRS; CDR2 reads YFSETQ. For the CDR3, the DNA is TGCGCCAGCAGCCCACACGCCGGGACAACGCCTACCGAGCAGTACTTC. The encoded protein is CASSPHAGTTPTEQYF.

This CDR3 is CASSQLFLAGTYNEQFF. The CDR3 nucleotides are TGCGCCAGCAGCCAGCTATTCCTAGCGGGGACCTACAATGAGCAGTTCTTC. This chain joins TRBV4-1 and TRBJ2-1, with TRBD2 matching 9 bases. The CDR3 sequence is 17 residues long. Germline values: CDR1 MGHRA, CDR2 YSYEKL. V was pared by 3 bases and J by 2 bases, with 8 bases of the junction left unmatched.

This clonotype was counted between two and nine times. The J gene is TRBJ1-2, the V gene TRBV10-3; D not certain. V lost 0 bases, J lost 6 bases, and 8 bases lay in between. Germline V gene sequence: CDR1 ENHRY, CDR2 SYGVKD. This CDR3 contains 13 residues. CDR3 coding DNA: TGTGCCATCAGTGAGTCTTCGGAGGATGGCTACACCTTC. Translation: CAISESSEDGYTF.

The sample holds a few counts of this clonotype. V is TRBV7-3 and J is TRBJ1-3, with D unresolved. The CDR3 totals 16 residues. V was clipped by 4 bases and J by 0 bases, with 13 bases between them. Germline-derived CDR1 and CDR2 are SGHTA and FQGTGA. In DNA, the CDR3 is TGTGCCAGCAGCTCATCCGGAGTCAGCTCTGGAAACACCATATATTTT. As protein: CASSSSGVSSGNTIYF.

As DNA, the CDR3 is TGTGCCAGCAGTAAATCCGGGACCCTAGTGAGTGATACGCAGTATTTT. Translating it yields CASSKSGTLVSDTQYF. The chain is built from TRBV12-3 or TRBV12-4 and TRBJ2-3; D possibly matches TRBD1 or TRBD2 (5 bases each). Trimming left V 5 bases short and J 6 bases short, with 21 bases between. The CDR3 runs to 16 residues.

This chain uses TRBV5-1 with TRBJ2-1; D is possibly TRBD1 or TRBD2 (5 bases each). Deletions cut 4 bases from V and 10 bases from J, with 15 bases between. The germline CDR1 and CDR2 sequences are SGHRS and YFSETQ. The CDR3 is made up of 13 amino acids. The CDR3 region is CASSRDRLGEQFF. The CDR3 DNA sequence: TGCGCCAGCAGCCGGGACCGACTCGGGGAGCAGTTCTTC.

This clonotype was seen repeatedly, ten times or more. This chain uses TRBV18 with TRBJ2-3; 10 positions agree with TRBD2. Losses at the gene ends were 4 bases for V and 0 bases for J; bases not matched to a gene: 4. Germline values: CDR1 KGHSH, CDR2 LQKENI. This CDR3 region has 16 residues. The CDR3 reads CASSLLAGVSTDTQYF. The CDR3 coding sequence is TGTGCCAGCTCACTCCTAGCGGGGGTTAGCACAGATACGCAGTATTTT.

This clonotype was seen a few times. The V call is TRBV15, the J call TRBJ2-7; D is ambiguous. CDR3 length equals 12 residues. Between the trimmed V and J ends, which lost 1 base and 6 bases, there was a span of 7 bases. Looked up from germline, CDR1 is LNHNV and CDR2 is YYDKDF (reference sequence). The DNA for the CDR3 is TGTGCCACCAGCAGAGGGGTAGGCGAGCAGTACTTC. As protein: CATSRGVGEQYF.

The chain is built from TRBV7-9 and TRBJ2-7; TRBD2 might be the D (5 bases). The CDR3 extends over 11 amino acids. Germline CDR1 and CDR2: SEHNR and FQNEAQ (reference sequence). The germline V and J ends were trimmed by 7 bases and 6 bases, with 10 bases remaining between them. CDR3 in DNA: TGTGCCAGCACCTCGGAGGCCGAGCAGTACTTC. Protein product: CASTSEAEQYF.

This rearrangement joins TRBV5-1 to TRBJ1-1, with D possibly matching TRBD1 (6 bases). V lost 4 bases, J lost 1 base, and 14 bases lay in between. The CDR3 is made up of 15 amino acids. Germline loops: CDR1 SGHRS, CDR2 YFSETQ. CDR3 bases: TGCGCCAGCAGCGAACAGGACAGTGGGAACACTGAAGCTTTCTTT. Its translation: CASSEQDSGNTEAFF.

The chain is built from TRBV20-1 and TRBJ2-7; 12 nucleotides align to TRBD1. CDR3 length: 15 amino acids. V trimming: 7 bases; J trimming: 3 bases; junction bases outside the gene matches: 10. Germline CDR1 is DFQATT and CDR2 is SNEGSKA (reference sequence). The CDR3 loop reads CSVSPRDRGLYEQYF. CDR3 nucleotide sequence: TGCAGTGTTTCTCCCCGGGACAGGGGGCTCTACGAGCAGTACTTC.

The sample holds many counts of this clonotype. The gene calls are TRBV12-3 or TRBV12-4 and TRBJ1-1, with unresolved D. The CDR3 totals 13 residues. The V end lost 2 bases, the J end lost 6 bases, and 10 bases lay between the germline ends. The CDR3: CASSLNWVPEAFF. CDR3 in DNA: TGTGCCAGCAGTTTAAATTGGGTTCCTGAAGCTTTCTTT.

In DNA form, the CDR3 reads TGTGCCAGCAGTGTAGGGCTAGCGGGCACAGATACGCAGTATTTT. It is translated as CASSVGLAGTDTQYF. The chain is built from TRBV7-7 and TRBJ2-3, with TRBD2 matching over 7 bases. Germline-derived CDR1 and CDR2 are SSHAT and FNYEAQ (reference sequence). The CDR3 is 15 amino acids. V gave up 6 bases and J gave up 1 base; unmatched junction bases: 7.

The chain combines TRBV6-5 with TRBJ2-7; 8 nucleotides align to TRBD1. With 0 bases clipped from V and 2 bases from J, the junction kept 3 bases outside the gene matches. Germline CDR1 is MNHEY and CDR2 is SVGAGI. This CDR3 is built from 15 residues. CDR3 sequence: CASSYSGQDTYEQYF. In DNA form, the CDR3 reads TGTGCCAGCAGTTACTCGGGACAGGACACCTACGAGCAGTACTTC.

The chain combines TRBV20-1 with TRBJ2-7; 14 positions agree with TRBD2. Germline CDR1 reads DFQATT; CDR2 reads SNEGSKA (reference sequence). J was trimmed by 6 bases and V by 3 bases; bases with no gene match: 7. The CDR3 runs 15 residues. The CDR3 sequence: CSASRGLAGVVEQYF. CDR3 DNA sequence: TGCAGTGCTAGCCGGGGACTAGCGGGGGTAGTCGAGCAGTACTTC.

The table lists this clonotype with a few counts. The CDR3 DNA is TGTGCCAGTAAAAGGCGGGGGGGCCTCACAGATACGCAGTATTTT. The encoded protein is CASKRRGGLTDTQYF. This chain uses TRBV19 with TRBJ2-3, with TRBD2 matching over 9 bases. The CDR3 contains 15 residues. Germline CDR1 reads LNHDA; CDR2 reads SQIVND (reference sequence). Trimming cost V 7 bases and J 2 bases; bases outside gene matches: 7.

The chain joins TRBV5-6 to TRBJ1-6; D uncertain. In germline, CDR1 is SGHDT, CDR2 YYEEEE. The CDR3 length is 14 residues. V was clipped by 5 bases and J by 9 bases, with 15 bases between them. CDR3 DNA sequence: TGTGCCAGCAGTATTGGAGGGTTTGGTTCACCCCTCCACTTT. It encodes CASSIGGFGSPLHF.

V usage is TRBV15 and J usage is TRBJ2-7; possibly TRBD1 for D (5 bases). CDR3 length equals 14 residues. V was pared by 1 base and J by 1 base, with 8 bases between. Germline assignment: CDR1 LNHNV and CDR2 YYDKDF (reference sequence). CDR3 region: CATSRGAGSYEQYF. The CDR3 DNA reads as TGTGCCACCAGCAGAGGAGCAGGGTCCTACGAGCAGTACTTC.

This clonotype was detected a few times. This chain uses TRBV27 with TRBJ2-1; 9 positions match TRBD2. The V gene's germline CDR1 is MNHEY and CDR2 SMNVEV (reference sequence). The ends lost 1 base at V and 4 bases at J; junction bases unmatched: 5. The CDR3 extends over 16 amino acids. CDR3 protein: CASSLWLAGPYNEQFF. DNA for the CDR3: TGTGCCAGCAGTTTATGGCTAGCGGGGCCGTACAATGAGCAGTTCTTC.

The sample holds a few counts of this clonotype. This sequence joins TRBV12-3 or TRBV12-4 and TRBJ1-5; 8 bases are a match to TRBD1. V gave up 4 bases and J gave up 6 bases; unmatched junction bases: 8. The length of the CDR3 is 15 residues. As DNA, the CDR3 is TGTGCCAGCAGTTCCGGCGACAGGGGTGGTCAGCCCCAGCATTTT. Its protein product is CASSSGDRGGQPQHF.

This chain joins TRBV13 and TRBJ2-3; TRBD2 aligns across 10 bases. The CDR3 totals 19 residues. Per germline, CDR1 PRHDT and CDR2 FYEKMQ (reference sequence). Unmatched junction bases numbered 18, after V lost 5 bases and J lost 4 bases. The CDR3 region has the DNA TGTGCCAGCAGCACAAGCGGGGGGGCCCTTCATTTGGTTTCAGATACGCAGTATTTT. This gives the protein CASSTSGGALHLVSDTQYF. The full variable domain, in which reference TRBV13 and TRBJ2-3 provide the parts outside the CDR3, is AAGVIQSPRHLIKEKRETATLKCYPIPRHDTVYWYQQGPGQDPQFLISFYEKMQSDKGSIPDRFSAQQFSDYHSELNMSSLELGDSALYFCASSTSGGALHLVSDTQYFGPGTRLTVL.

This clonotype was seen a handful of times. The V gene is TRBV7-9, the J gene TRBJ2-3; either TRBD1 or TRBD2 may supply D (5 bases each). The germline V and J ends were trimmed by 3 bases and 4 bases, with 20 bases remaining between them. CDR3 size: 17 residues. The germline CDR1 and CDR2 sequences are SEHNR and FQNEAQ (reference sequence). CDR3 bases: TGTGCCAGCAGCTTCGACCCGGGACGGAGGCATCCAGATACGCAGTATTTT. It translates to CASSFDPGRRHPDTQYF.

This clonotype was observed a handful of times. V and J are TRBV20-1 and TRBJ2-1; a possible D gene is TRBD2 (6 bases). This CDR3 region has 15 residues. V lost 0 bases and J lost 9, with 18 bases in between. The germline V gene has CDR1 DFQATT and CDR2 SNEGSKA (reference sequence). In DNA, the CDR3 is TGCAGTGCTAGAGATTGGAGGGGAGTGGGTACTGAGCAGTTCTTC. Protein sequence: CSARDWRGVGTEQFF.

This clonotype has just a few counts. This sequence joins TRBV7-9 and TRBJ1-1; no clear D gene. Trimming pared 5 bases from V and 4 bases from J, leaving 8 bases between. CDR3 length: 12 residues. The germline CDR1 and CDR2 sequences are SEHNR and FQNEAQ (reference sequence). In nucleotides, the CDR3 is TGTGCCAGCAGCCCCCCCCGCACTGAAGCTTTCTTT. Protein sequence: CASSPPRTEAFF.

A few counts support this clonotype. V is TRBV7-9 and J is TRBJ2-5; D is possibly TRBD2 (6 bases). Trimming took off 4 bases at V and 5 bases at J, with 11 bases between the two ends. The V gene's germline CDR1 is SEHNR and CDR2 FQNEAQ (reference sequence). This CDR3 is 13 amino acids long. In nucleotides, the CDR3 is TGTGCCAGCAGCTCCGATGGGGGGGAGACCCAGTACTTC. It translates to CASSSDGGETQYF.

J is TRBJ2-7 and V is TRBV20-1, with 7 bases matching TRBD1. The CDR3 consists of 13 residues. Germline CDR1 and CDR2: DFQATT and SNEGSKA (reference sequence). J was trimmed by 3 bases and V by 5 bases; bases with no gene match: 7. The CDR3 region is CSAPTGAHYEQYF. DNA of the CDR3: TGCAGTGCTCCTACAGGGGCCCACTACGAGCAGTACTTC.

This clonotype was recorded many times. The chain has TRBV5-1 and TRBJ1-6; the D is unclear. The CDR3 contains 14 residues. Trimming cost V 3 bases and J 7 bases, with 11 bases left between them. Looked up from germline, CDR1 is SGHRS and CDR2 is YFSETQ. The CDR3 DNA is TGCGCCAGCAGCTCCGGAACCATGAATTCACCCCTCCACTTT. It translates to CASSSGTMNSPLHF.

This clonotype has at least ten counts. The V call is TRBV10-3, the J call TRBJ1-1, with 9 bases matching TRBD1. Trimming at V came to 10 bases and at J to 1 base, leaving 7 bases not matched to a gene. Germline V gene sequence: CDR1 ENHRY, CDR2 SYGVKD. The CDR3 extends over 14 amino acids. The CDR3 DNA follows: TGTGCCACCTTAACGGGACAGGGGAACACTGAAGCTTTCTTT. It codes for CATLTGQGNTEAFF.

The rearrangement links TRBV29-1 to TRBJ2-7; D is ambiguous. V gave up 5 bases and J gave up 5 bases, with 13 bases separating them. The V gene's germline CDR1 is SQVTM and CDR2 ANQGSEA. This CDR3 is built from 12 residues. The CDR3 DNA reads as TGCAGCGTTTCGTTTCTGGCGGACGAGCAGTACTTC. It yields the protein CSVSFLADEQYF.

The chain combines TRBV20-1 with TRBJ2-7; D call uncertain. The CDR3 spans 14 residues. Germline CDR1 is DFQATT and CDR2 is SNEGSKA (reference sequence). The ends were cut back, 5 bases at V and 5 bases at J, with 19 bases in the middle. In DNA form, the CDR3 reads TGCAGTGCTCGAAAAAGCGTCACCGCGGACGAGCAGTACTTC. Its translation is CSARKSVTADEQYF.